One sample yielded the 21 T cell receptor beta chains listed below, sequenced in a study of STAT3 mutations in large granular lymphocyte leukemia. Regarding the study as a whole: Every T-LGLL patient had at least one immunodominant TCRbeta clonotype.

No cognate antigen is known for these TCRs. The method was immunoSEQ multiplex PCR; TCRdb's version includes in-frame clones alone and lacks a portion of them. This table has 20,000 to 30,000 clones, approximately 94% appearing once. Specimen: peripheral blood mononuclear cells. These receptors were collected from a man between 40 and 49 years old with T-cell large granular lymphocyte leukemia. Some clones in this sample may be carry-over from other donors' samples.

V usage is TRBV4-2 and J usage is TRBJ1-5; 8 bases map to TRBD1. This CDR3 has 17 amino acids. The J segment lost 6 bases and the V segment lost 0 bases, leaving 10 bases of the junction unmatched. Germline V CDR1 and CDR2: LGHNA, YNFKEQ. The CDR3: CASSQDQAGGAAQPQHF. The CDR3 coding sequence is TGTGCCAGCAGCCAAGATCAGGCAGGGGGCGCGGCTCAGCCCCAGCATTTT.

The J gene is TRBJ2-7, the V gene TRBV29-1, with D perhaps being TRBD1 or TRBD2 (6 bases each). Trimming removed 4 bases from V and 5 bases from J, with 15 bases in between. The germline CDR1 and CDR2 sequences are SQVTM and ANQGSEA. The CDR3 has 13 residues. This CDR3 reads CSVVWQGRNEQYF. In DNA form, the CDR3 reads TGCAGCGTTGTCTGGCAGGGGAGGAACGAGCAGTACTTC.

The CDR3 bases are TGTGCCATCGGGGGTAGACAGGGGGACTATGGCTACACCTTC. Translation: CAIGGRQGDYGYTF. The chain recombines TRBV10-3 with TRBJ1-2; 9 nucleotides match TRBD1. This CDR3 spans 14 amino acids. V dropped 8 bases and J dropped 3; count of bases not matched to a gene: 7. CDR1 is ENHRY and CDR2 is SYGVKD in the germline V gene.

This chain uses TRBV6-4 with TRBJ1-2; D ambiguous. Trimming shortened V by 10 bases and J by 2 bases, and 8 bases separated the two germline ends. There are 11 residues in the CDR3. Germline assignment: CDR1 MRHNA and CDR2 SNTAGT. Here the CDR3 DNA reads TGTGCCACCCGTTCGAACTATGGCTACACCTTC. This encodes CATRSNYGYTF.

The V gene is TRBV7-2, the J gene TRBJ1-2, with 7 bases that match TRBD1. V was pared by 5 bases and J by 3 bases, with 3 bases of the junction left unmatched. Per the germline V gene, CDR1 is SGHTA and CDR2 is FQGNSA. CDR3 length: 13 amino acids. The CDR3 reads CASSLDRDYGYTF. The CDR3 coding sequence is TGTGCCAGCAGCCTAGACAGGGACTATGGCTACACCTTC.

The gene calls are TRBV7-2 and TRBJ1-5, with 9 nucleotides matching TRBD1. Germline V lookup: CDR1 SGHTA, CDR2 FQGNSA. The CDR3 totals 16 residues. V gave up 1 base and J gave up 7 bases; unmatched junction bases: 8. CDR3 DNA sequence: TGTGCCAGCAGCTTAGGGGGAACAGGGGGCGGGCAGCCCCAGCATTTT. This translates into CASSLGGTGGGQPQHF.

The genes are TRBV5-1 and TRBJ2-7; D is possibly TRBD2 (5 bases). The germline V and J ends were trimmed by 0 bases and 2 bases, with 12 bases remaining between them. CDR3 length equals 15 residues. Germline assignment: CDR1 SGHRS and CDR2 YFSETQ. This chain's CDR3 is CASSLAEGAPYEQYF. As DNA, the CDR3 is TGCGCCAGCAGCTTGGCCGAGGGAGCCCCCTACGAGCAGTACTTC.

V and J are TRBV19 and TRBJ2-3, with D possibly matching TRBD2 (5 bases). Germline V gene data show CDR1 as LNHDA and CDR2 as SQIVND (reference sequence). Between the trimmed V and J ends, which lost 8 bases and 0 bases, there was a span of 15 bases. The CDR3 spans 15 residues. The CDR3 loop reads CASGKGVSSTDTQYF. CDR3 nucleotide sequence: TGTGCCAGTGGGAAGGGAGTATCTAGCACAGATACGCAGTATTTT. Combining the CDR3 with reference TRBV19 and TRBJ2-3 gives the whole variable domain DGGITQSPKYLFRKEGQNVTLSCEQNLNHDAMYWYRQDPGQGLRLIYYSQIVNDFQKGDIAEGYSVSREKKESFPLTVTSAQKNPTAFYLCASGKGVSSTDTQYFGPGTRLTVL.

This chain connects TRBV5-1 to TRBJ2-2; D not certain. V was clipped by 4 bases and J by 5 bases, with 9 bases between them. Germline V gene data show CDR1 as SGHRS and CDR2 as YFSETQ. The CDR3 is made up of 13 amino acids. CDR3 region: CASSPGETGELFF. As DNA, the CDR3 is TGCGCCAGCAGCCCAGGAGAGACCGGGGAGCTGTTTTTT.

The CDR3 DNA sequence: TGTGCCAGCAGCGCGCCGCTTCCGGGACAGAATAATTCACCCCTCCACTTT. Protein: CASSAPLPGQNNSPLHF. The V gene is TRBV7-9, the J gene TRBJ1-6; TRBD1 matches at 7 bases. J gave up 5 bases and V 5 bases, and 12 bases lay outside the gene matches. Germline CDR1 reads SEHNR; CDR2 reads FQNEAQ (reference sequence). This CDR3 comprises 17 residues.

This clone was seen once. This chain joins TRBV4-1 and TRBJ2-7; TRBD2 is a possible D gene (6 bases). V lost 1 base and J lost 0, with 7 bases in between. This CDR3 spans 14 amino acids. Germline CDR1 reads MGHRA; CDR2 reads YSYEKL. The DNA of the CDR3 is TGCGCCAGCAGCCAAGCAGCGGGCTCCTACGAGCAGTACTTC. This gives the protein CASSQAAGSYEQYF.

The V and J genes are TRBV30 and TRBJ1-5, with TRBD1 as a possible D gene (5 bases). With 1 base removed from V and 2 bases from J, the gap between germline ends came to 9 bases. Germline CDR1 reads GTSNPN; CDR2 reads SVGIG (reference sequence). This CDR3 has 14 amino acids. CDR3 nucleotides: TGTGCCTGGAGTGCAGGGTTGGGCAATCAGCCCCAGCATTTT. It yields the protein CAWSAGLGNQPQHF.

CDR3 sequence reads: CASSLGQYYGYTF. Here the CDR3 DNA reads TGTGCCAGCAGTTTGGGCCAGTACTATGGCTACACCTTC. The chain recombines TRBV6-5 with TRBJ1-2; D not certain. CDR3 size: 13 residues. The V end was cut by 4 bases, the J end by 3 bases, with 9 bases between. Germline loops: CDR1 MNHEY, CDR2 SVGAGI.

This clone appeared once. This chain joins TRBV7-8 and TRBJ1-4; D unresolved. Germline CDR1 SGHVS, CDR2 FQNEAQ. V lost 10 bases and J lost 0, with 12 bases in between. The CDR3 has 14 residues. The chain's CDR3 is CANNRSATNEKLFF. DNA for the CDR3: TGTGCCAATAATAGGAGTGCAACTAATGAAAAACTGTTTTTT.

V gene TRBV9 combines with J gene TRBJ1-6; no clear D. V gave up 3 bases and J gave up 6 bases, with 16 bases separating them. Germline CDR1 SGDLS, CDR2 YYNGEE. The CDR3 is 16 amino acids. The CDR3 DNA follows: TGTGCCAGCAGCGCTACCCCGACTATGAGTAATTCACCCCTCCACTTT. Protein sequence: CASSATPTMSNSPLHF.

This sequence joins TRBV4-1 and TRBJ1-1, with no clear D. V lost 4 bases, J lost 7 bases, and 16 bases lay in between. Germline assignment: CDR1 MGHRA and CDR2 YSYEKL. The CDR3 runs 14 residues. The CDR3 DNA follows: TGCGCCAGCAGCCCTTCTTGGGCAGAGCATGAAGCTTTCTTT. This translates into CASSPSWAEHEAFF.

V gene TRBV2 combines with J gene TRBJ1-2; the match to TRBD1 covers 11 bases. Germline-derived CDR1 and CDR2 are SNHLY and FYNNEI. V was pared by 3 bases and J by 4 bases, with 7 bases of the junction left unmatched. The CDR3 runs 16 residues. The CDR3 DNA reads TGTGCCAGCAGTGATGTTTTTGGGACAGGGGGCTATGGCTACACCTTC. Protein sequence: CASSDVFGTGGYGYTF. Using reference TRBV2 and TRBJ1-2 for the parts outside the CDR3, the full variable domain is EPEVTQTPSHQVTQMGQEVILRCVPISNHLYFYWYRQILGQKVEFLVSFYNNEISEKSEIFDDQFSVERPDGSNFTLKIRSTKLEDSAMYFCASSDVFGTGGYGYTFGSGTRLTVV.

This sequence joins TRBV29-1 and TRBJ1-1, with 10 positions matching TRBD1. Germline CDR1 is SQVTM and CDR2 is ANQGSEA. The CDR3 consists of 13 residues. V was clipped by 6 bases and J by 1 base; unmatched bases: 2. CDR3 residues: CSVRTGGNTEAFF. In nucleotides, the CDR3 is TGCAGCGTCCGGACAGGGGGGAACACTGAAGCTTTCTTT.

V usage is TRBV7-2 and J usage is TRBJ2-1, with D possibly matching TRBD1 (6 bases). Germline CDR1 is SGHTA and CDR2 is FQGNSA. This CDR3 contains 17 residues. V shed 1 base and J shed 0 bases, with 13 bases lying between them. The CDR3 here is CASSLGHQGSSYNEQFF. Written as DNA, the CDR3 is TGTGCCAGCAGCTTAGGGCACCAGGGGAGCTCCTACAATGAGCAGTTCTTC.

This chain uses TRBV27 with TRBJ2-7, with D perhaps assigned TRBD1 or TRBD2 (7 bases each). The CDR3 is made up of 14 amino acids. The V gene's germline CDR1 is MNHEY and CDR2 SMNVEV (reference sequence). Between the trimmed V and J ends, which lost 3 bases and 1 base, there was a span of 10 bases. The CDR3 loop is CASSFQGGSYEQYF. The DNA for the CDR3 is TGTGCCAGCAGTTTCCAGGGGGGGTCCTACGAGCAGTACTTC.

The rearrangement links TRBV9 to TRBJ2-1, with 8 bases that match TRBD1. Losses at the gene ends were 4 bases for V and 6 bases for J; bases not matched to a gene: 12. Germline CDR1 SGDLS, CDR2 YYNGEE. CDR3 length: 16 residues. CDR3 sequence (DNA): TGTGCCAGCAGCCCTCGAACGGGACAGGAATTCAATGAGCAGTTCTTC. This codes for CASSPRTGQEFNEQFF.